These 3 T cell receptor beta chains were sequenced from one sample in a study of cytomegalovirus exposure and HLA in healthy donors. The PCR employed 60 Vbeta primers together with 13 Jbeta primers. TCRdb keeps only in-frame clones here, not all; method: immunoSEQ multiplex PCR. The sample records 110,000 to 150,000 clones, 70% being singletons. Sequencing was done on a sample of PBMCs. These receptors were taken from a woman between 25 and 40 years old in good health and CMV-seronegative.

CDR3 bases: TGTGCCAGCAGCCCCCGGACAGGGACGGCAGATACGCAGTATTTT. This sequence encodes CASSPRTGTADTQYF. The rearrangement uses TRBV7-2 and TRBJ2-3, with TRBD1 identical over 8 bases. J lost 4 bases, V lost 5 bases, and 8 bases had no gene match. Germline values: CDR1 SGHTA, CDR2 FQGNSA. There are 15 residues in the CDR3. The variable domain in full, completed from reference TRBV7-2 and TRBJ2-3, reads GAGVSQSPSNKVTEKGKDVELRCDPISGHTALYWYRQSLGQGLEFLIYFQGNSAPDKSGLPSDRFSAERTGGSVSTLTIQRTQQEDSAVYLCASSPRTGTADTQYFGPGTRLTVL.

The rearrangement links TRBV6-6 to TRBJ2-3, with D tentatively TRBD1 (6 bases). CDR3 length equals 15 residues. Germline values: CDR1 MNHNY, CDR2 SVGAGI (reference sequence). V lost 6 bases to trimming and J lost 4 bases, with 17 bases between them. CDR3: CASRPTTGFADTQYF. CDR3 nucleotides: TGTGCCAGCAGACCTACTACAGGGTTTGCAGATACGCAGTATTTT.

V is TRBV6-5 and J is TRBJ2-7; D perhaps matches TRBD1 (5 bases). CDR3 size: 14 residues. The germline CDR1 and CDR2 sequences are MNHEY and SVGAGI. The CDR3 here is CAISDNQGSYEQYV. DNA for the CDR3: TGTGCCATCAGTGATAATCAGGGCTCCTACGAGCAGTACGTC.